What follows describes a single T cell receptor (beta chain). TEMRA cells were FACS-enriched, while CD8+ and CD4+ T cells were negatively isolated. Per germline, CDR1 SGHRS and CDR2 YFSETQ. This CDR3 spans 13 amino acids. J was trimmed by 7 bases and V by 0 bases; bases with no gene match: 3. This specimen belongs to a study of CD8 T cells in Susac syndrome. Random hexamers were used to reverse transcribe the RNA input (about 0.45 to 1 ug). A single record per CDR3 protein comes from TCRdb applying MiXCR to the immunoSEQ multiplex PCR reads. The sample has about 160,000 distinct CDR3 sequences; 90% to 95% are singletons.

The material sequenced was CD4+ T cells from PBMCs. The V call is TRBV5-1, the J call TRBJ1-1; TRBD1 matches at 7 bases. This TCR was sampled from a human donor in good health. In DNA, the CDR3 is TGCGCCAGCAGCTTGGACCGGGACAGTGAAGCTTTCTTT. It specifies CASSLDRDSEAFF.